The TCR beta chain under discussion was sequenced for a study of blood T cell repertoires in COVID-19. For the study at large: From the United States, Italy and Spain came samples of acute and convalescent COVID-19.

CDR3 length: 15 residues. V lost 0 bases and J lost 4, with 12 bases in between. Germline V lookup: CDR1 LGHDT, CDR2 YNNKEL (reference sequence). Assay: immunoSEQ multiplex PCR; the TCRdb copy retains only in-frame clones and omits some. The data contain fewer than 300,000 clones, 87% of them singletons. Source material: peripheral blood. This clonotype originated in a woman aged 40-49 years who had recovered from COVID-19. The chain links TRBV3-1 (or the pseudogene TRBV3-2) to TRBJ1-2; D gene unclear. The CDR3 coding sequence is TGTGCCAGCAGCCAAGATCATGAGATTCCCTATGGCTACACCTTC. Its translation is CASSQDHEIPYGYTF.